One and the same sample provided the 12 T cell receptor beta chains below, sequenced in a study of cytomegalovirus exposure and HLA in healthy donors. PCR employed 60 Vbeta and 13 Jbeta primers. The data were produced by immunoSEQ multiplex PCR, yet TCRdb's version contains in-frame clones alone and is incomplete. The data contain roughly 160,000 clones, about two thirds of them singletons. The sample taken for sequencing was PBMCs. The origin of the receptors is a woman in her twenties or thirties in good health and CMV-seronegative.

This clone came up a few times. This chain connects TRBV10-3 to TRBJ2-7; possible D gene TRBD2, 6 bases. Germline V gene lookup returns CDR1 ENHRY and CDR2 SYGVKD. This CDR3 is 13 amino acids long. V shed 7 bases and J shed 6 bases, with 16 bases lying between them. The CDR3 loop is CAITRLEDGEQYF. In nucleotides, the CDR3 is TGTGCCATCACAAGACTAGAGGATGGCGAGCAGTACTTC.

The chain employs TRBV29-1 and TRBJ1-2; no firm D call. Deletions cut 3 bases from V and 4 bases from J, with 6 bases between. This CDR3 has 11 residues. From germline, CDR1 is SQVTM and CDR2 ANQGSEA. The CDR3 spells CSVESPYGYTF. The CDR3 DNA is TGCAGCGTTGAGTCTCCCTATGGCTACACCTTC.

V is TRBV9 and J is TRBJ2-1; unclear D gene. This CDR3 region has 13 residues. Deletions cut 3 bases from V and 4 bases from J, with 8 bases between. Germline CDR1 and CDR2: SGDLS and YYNGEE. The CDR3 region is CASSEPNYNEQFF. CDR3 nucleotide sequence: TGTGCCAGCAGCGAGCCCAATTACAATGAGCAGTTCTTC.

The rearrangement uses TRBV4-2 and TRBJ2-7; 12 bases are a match to TRBD2. This CDR3 region has 14 residues. Unmatched junction bases numbered 2, after V lost 5 bases and J lost 3 bases. Germline V CDR1 and CDR2: LGHNA, YNFKEQ. This CDR3 is CASSSTSGGYEQYF. CDR3 DNA sequence: TGTGCCAGCAGCTCGACTAGCGGGGGCTACGAGCAGTACTTC.

This clone appeared a single time. The rearrangement joins TRBV29-1 to TRBJ2-7; unclear D gene. This CDR3 contains 12 residues. Germline-derived CDR1 and CDR2 are SQVTM and ANQGSEA. Trimming removed 3 bases at V and 0 bases at J, with 6 bases between. In DNA, the CDR3 is TGCAGCGTTGATGGCAGCTCCTACGAGCAGTACTTC. It specifies CSVDGSSYEQYF.

The V gene is TRBV28, the J gene TRBJ1-6; 9 bases are shared with TRBD1. The CDR3 is 13 amino acids. Germline V CDR1 and CDR2: MDHEN, SYDVKM. Germline trimming cut 6 bases from V and 8 bases from J; bases unmatched to any gene: 2. CDR3 amino acids: CASRRTGDSPLHF. The CDR3 nucleotides read TGTGCCAGCAGAAGGACAGGGGATTCACCCCTCCACTTT.

The genes are TRBV4-3 and TRBJ1-5, with D tentatively TRBD1 (5 bases). CDR1 is LGHNA and CDR2 is YSLEER in the germline V gene. Trimming left V 0 bases short and J 6 bases short, with 12 bases between. The CDR3 has 15 residues. The CDR3 DNA reads TGCGCCAGCAGCCAAGACCAGGGAGGTATTCAGCCCCAGCATTTT. This translates into CASSQDQGGIQPQHF.

This clone was counted only a few times. The chain employs TRBV19 and TRBJ1-4, with 7 bases identical to TRBD1. In germline, CDR1 is LNHDA, CDR2 SQIVND (reference sequence). J lost 4 bases, V lost 8 bases, and 4 bases had no gene match. The CDR3 runs 13 residues. In nucleotides, the CDR3 is TGTGCCAGTGGAAACAGGGGTAATGAAAAACTGTTTTTT. Amino acids: CASGNRGNEKLFF.

The chain uses TRBV9 and TRBJ2-1; 7 bases are a match to TRBD2. Per the germline V gene, CDR1 is SGDLS and CDR2 is YYNGEE. J was trimmed by 9 bases and V by 5 bases; bases with no gene match: 17. The CDR3 totals 16 residues. As DNA, the CDR3 is TGTGCCAGCAGACCCCCCGGCAGGGAGGGGAACATTGAGCAGTTCTTC. This encodes CASRPPGREGNIEQFF.

This clone turned up a few times. The chain employs TRBV6-1 and TRBJ1-1; 7 nucleotides match TRBD1. Germline V lookup: CDR1 MNHNS, CDR2 SASEGT. This CDR3 spans 13 amino acids. V lost 5 bases and J lost 1; bases outside the gene matches: 1. The CDR3 DNA sequence: TGTGCCAGCAGTCGGACAGGGAACACTGAAGCTTTCTTT. Its protein is CASSRTGNTEAFF.

With respect to this clone: The junction differs from germline at one of its ends, possibly a read error. The chain joins TRBV7-9 to TRBJ2-3; 10 bases are shared with TRBD2. Germline loops: CDR1 SEHNR, CDR2 FQNEAQ (reference sequence). The length of the CDR3 is 17 residues. The CDR3 here is CSSSLVSSGRGTDTQYF. As DNA, the CDR3 is TGTTCCAGCAGCTTAGTGTCTAGCGGGAGAGGCACAGATACGCAGTATTTT.

The genes are TRBV29-1 and TRBJ2-1; 12 nucleotides align to TRBD2. Germline assignment: CDR1 SQVTM and CDR2 ANQGSEA. The CDR3 totals 15 residues. V shed 6 bases, J shed 9 bases, and the junction held 12 bases outside the gene matches. The CDR3 loop reads CSVKPRLAGAGEQFF. The CDR3, as DNA: TGCAGCGTGAAACCTAGACTAGCGGGAGCTGGTGAGCAGTTCTTC.